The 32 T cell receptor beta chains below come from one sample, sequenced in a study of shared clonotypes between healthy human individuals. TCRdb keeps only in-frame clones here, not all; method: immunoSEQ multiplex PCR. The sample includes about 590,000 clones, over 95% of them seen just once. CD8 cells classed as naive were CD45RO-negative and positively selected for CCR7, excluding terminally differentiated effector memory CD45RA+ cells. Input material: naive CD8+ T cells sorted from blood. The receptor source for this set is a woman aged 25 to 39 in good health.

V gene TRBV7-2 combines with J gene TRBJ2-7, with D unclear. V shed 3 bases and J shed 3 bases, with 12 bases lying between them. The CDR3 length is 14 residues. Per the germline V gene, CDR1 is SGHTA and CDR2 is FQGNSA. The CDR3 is CASSLSPSIYEQYF. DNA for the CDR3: TGTGCCAGCAGCTTGTCCCCCTCTATCTACGAGCAGTACTTC. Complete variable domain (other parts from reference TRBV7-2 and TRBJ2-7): GAGVSQSPSNKVTEKGKDVELRCDPISGHTALYWYRQSLGQGLEFLIYFQGNSAPDKSGLPSDRFSAERTGGSVSTLTIQRTQQEDSAVYLCASSLSPSIYEQYFGPGTRLTVT.

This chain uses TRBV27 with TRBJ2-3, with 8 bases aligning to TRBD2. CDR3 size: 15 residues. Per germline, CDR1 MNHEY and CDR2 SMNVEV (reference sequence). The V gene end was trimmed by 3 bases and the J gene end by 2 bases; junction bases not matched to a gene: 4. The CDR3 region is CASSLGSGTTDTQYF. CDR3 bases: TGTGCCAGCAGTTTGGGTAGCGGGACCACAGATACGCAGTATTTT.

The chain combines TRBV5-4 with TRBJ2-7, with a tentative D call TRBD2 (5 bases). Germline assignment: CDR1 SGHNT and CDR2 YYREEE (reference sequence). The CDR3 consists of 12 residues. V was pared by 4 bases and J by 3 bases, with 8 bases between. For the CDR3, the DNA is TGTGCCAGCAGCCACGGACTCTACGAGCAGTACTTC. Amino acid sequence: CASSHGLYEQYF.

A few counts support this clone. The CDR3 loop reads CASSFGQAHTEAFF. The CDR3 nucleotides read TGTGCCAGCAGTTTTGGGCAGGCGCACACTGAAGCTTTCTTT. This sequence joins TRBV27 and TRBJ1-1; the D is unclear. The CDR3 is 14 amino acids. V lost 3 bases to trimming and J lost 3 bases, with 11 bases between them. Germline CDR1 reads MNHEY; CDR2 reads SMNVEV (reference sequence).

CDR3 region: CASRTGGNQPQHF. In DNA form, the CDR3 reads TGTGCCAGCAGAACAGGGGGGAATCAGCCCCAGCATTTT. The V and J genes are TRBV2 and TRBJ1-5; 8 bases agree with TRBD1. Germline V gene lookup returns CDR1 SNHLY and CDR2 FYNNEI. V lost 6 bases, J lost 4 bases, and 2 bases stayed unmatched. The CDR3 runs 13 residues.

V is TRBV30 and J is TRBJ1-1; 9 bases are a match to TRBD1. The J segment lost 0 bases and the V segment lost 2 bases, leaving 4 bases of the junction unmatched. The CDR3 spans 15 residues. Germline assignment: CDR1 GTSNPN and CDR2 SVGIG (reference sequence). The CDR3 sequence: CAWSQGQGMNTEAFF. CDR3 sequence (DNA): TGTGCCTGGAGTCAGGGACAGGGAATGAACACTGAAGCTTTCTTT.

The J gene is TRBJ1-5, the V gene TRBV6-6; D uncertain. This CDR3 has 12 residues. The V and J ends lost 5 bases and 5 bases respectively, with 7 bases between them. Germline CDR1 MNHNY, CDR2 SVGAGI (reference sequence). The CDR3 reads CASSHQYQPQHF. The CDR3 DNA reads TGTGCCAGCAGTCACCAATATCAGCCCCAGCATTTT.

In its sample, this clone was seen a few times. Here the CDR3 reads CASSRAAPGNTIYF. In DNA, the CDR3 is TGTGCCAGTAGCCGGGCAGCCCCTGGAAACACCATATATTTT. V usage is TRBV19 and J usage is TRBJ1-3; unclear D gene. CDR1 is LNHDA and CDR2 is SQIVND in the germline V gene (reference sequence). The CDR3 runs 14 residues. Deletions cut 6 bases from V and 2 bases from J, with 11 bases between.

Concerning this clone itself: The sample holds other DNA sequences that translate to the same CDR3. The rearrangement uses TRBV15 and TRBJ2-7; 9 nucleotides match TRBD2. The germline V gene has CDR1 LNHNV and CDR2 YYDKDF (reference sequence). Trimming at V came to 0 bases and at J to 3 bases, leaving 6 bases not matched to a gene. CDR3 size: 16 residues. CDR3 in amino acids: CATSREAASGIYEQYF. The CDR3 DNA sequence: TGTGCCACCAGCAGAGAAGCGGCTAGCGGGATCTACGAGCAGTACTTC.

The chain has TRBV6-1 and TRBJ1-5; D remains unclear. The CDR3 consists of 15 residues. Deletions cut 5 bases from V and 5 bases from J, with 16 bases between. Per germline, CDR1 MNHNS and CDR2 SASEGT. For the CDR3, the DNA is TGTGCCAGCAGTAAGAGAATTGGAGACTATCAGCCCCAGCATTTT. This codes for CASSKRIGDYQPQHF.

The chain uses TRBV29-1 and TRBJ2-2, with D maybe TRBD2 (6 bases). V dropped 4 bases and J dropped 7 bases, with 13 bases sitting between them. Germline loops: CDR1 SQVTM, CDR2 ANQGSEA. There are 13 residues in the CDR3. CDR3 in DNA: TGCAGCGTTGTAGGAGGGAGGATCGGGGAGCTGTTTTTT. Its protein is CSVVGGRIGELFF.

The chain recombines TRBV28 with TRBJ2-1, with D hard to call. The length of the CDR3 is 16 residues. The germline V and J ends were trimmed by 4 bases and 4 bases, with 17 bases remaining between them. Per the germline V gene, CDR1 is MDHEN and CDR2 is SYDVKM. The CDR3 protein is CASSSPDEIAYNEQFF. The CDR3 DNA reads TGTGCCAGCAGTTCCCCGGACGAGATAGCTTACAATGAGCAGTTCTTC.

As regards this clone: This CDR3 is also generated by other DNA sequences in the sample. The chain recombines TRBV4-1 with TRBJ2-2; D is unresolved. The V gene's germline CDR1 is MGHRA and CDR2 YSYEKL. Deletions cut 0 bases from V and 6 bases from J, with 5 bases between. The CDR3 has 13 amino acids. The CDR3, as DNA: TGCGCCAGCAGCCAAGAACGGGCCGGGGAGCTGTTTTTT. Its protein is CASSQERAGELFF.

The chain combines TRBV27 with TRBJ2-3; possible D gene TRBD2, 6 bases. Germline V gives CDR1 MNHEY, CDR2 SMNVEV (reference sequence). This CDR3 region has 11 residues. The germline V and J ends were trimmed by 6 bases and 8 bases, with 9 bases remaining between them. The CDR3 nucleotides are TGTGCCAGCAGAACCGGGAGTACGCAGTATTTT. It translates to CASRTGSTQYF.

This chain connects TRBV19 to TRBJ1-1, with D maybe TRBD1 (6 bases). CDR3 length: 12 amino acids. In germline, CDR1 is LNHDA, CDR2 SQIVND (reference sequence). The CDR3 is CAVRGSSTEAFF. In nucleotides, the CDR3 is TGTGCGGTGAGGGGGTCGTCCACTGAAGCTTTCTTT.

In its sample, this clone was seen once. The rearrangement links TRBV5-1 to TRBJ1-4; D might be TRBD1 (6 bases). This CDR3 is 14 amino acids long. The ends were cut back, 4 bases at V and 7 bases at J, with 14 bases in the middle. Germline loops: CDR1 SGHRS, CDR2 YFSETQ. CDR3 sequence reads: CASSTDRRTEKLFF. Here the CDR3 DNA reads TGCGCCAGCAGCACAGACAGGCGCACTGAAAAACTGTTTTTT.

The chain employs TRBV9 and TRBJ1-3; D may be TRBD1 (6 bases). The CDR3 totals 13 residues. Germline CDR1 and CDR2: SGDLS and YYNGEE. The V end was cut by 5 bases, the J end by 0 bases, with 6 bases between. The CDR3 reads CASRGGSGNTIYF. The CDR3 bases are TGTGCCAGCAGAGGGGGCTCTGGAAACACCATATATTTT. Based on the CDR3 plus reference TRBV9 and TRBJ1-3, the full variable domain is DSGVTQTPKHLITATGQRVTLRCSPRSGDLSVYWYQQSLDQGLQFLIQYYNGEERAKGNILERFSAQQFPDLHSELNLSSLELGDSALYFCASRGGSGNTIYFGEGSWLTVV.

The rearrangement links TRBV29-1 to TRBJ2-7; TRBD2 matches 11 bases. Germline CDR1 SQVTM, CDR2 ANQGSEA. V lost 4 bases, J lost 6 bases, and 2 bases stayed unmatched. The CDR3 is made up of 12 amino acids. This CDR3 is CSVVTSGSEQYF. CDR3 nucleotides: TGCAGCGTTGTCACTAGCGGGAGCGAGCAGTACTTC.

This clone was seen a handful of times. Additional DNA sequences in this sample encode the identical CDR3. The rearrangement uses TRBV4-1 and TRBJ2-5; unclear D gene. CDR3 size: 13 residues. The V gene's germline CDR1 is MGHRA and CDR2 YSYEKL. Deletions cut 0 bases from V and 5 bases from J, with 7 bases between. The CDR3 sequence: CASSQDLEETQYF. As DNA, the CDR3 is TGCGCCAGCAGCCAAGATCTTGAGGAGACCCAGTACTTC.

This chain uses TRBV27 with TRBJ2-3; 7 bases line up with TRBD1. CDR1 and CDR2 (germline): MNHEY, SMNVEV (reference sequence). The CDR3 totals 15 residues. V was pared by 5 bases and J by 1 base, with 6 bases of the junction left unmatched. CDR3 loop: CASSRGPAGTDTQYF. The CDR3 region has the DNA TGTGCCAGCAGTAGGGGGCCGGCGGGCACAGATACGCAGTATTTT.

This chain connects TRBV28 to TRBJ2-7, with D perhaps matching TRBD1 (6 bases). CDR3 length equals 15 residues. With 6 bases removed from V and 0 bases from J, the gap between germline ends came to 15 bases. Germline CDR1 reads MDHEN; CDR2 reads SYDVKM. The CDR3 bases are TGTGCCAGCAGCCTTACGACAGGCCTCTCCTACGAGCAGTACTTC. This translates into CASSLTTGLSYEQYF. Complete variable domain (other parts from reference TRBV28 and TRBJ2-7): DVKVTQSSRYLVKRTGEKVFLECVQDMDHENMFWYRQDPGLGLRLIYFSYDVKMKEKGDIPEGYSVSREKKERFSLILESASTNQTSMYLCASSLTTGLSYEQYFGPGTRLTVT.

In DNA form, the CDR3 reads TGTGCCAGCAGCTCCGGGACTAGCGGGGCACGATACAATGAGCAGTTCTTC. Amino acid sequence: CASSSGTSGARYNEQFF. The chain employs TRBV5-6 and TRBJ2-1; 13 bases map to TRBD2. The junction had 7 bases not matched to a gene; V was cut back by 3 bases and J by 4 bases. This CDR3 spans 17 amino acids. In germline, CDR1 is SGHDT, CDR2 YYEEEE.

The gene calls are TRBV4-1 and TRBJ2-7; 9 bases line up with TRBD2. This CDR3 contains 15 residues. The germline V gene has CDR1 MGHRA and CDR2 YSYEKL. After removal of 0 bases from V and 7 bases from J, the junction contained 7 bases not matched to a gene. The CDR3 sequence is CASSQEELAGVEQYF. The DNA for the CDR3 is TGCGCCAGCAGCCAAGAAGAATTAGCGGGAGTTGAGCAGTACTTC.

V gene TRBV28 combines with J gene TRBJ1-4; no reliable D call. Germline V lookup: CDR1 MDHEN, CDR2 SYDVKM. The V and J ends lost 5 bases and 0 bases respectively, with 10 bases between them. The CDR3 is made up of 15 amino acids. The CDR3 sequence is CASSPPTSTNEKLFF. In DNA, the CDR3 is TGTGCCAGCAGTCCCCCCACCTCAACTAATGAAAAACTGTTTTTT.

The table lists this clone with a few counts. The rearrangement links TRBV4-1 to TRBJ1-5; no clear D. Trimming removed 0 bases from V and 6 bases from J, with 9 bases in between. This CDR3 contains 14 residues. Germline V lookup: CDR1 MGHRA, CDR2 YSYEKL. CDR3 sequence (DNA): TGCGCCAGCAGCCAAGAAACGATGGGTCAGCCCCAGCATTTT. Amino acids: CASSQETMGQPQHF.

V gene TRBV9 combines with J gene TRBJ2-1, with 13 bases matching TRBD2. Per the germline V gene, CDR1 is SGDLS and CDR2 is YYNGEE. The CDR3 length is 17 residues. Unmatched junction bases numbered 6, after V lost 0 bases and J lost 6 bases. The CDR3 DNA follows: TGTGCCAGCAGCGTAGCTCCCGGGACTAGCGGGATCAATGAGCAGTTCTTC. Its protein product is CASSVAPGTSGINEQFF.

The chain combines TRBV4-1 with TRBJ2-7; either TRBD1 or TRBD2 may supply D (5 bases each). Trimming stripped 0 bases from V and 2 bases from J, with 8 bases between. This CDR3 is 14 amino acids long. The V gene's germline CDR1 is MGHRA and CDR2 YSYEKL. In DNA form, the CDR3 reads TGCGCCAGCAGCCAAGATCTGGGGGCCTACGAGCAGTACTTC. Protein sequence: CASSQDLGAYEQYF.

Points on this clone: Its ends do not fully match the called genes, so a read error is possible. CDR3 protein: CASSLGLAGGLYEQYF. The CDR3 bases are TGTGCCAGCAGCCTAGGACTAGCGGGAGGGTTATACGAGCAGTACTTC. The chain joins TRBV13 to TRBJ2-7; TRBD2 matches at 15 bases. CDR1 is PRHDT and CDR2 is FYEKMQ in the germline V gene (reference sequence). The CDR3 runs 16 residues.

The CDR3 region is CSVGLAGGRETQYF. In DNA form, the CDR3 reads TGCAGCGTTGGGCTAGCGGGAGGGCGGGAGACCCAGTACTTC. V and J are TRBV29-1 and TRBJ2-5; 12 bases align to TRBD2. The CDR3 consists of 14 residues. V gave up 4 bases and J gave up 5 bases; unmatched junction bases: 5. Per germline, CDR1 SQVTM and CDR2 ANQGSEA.

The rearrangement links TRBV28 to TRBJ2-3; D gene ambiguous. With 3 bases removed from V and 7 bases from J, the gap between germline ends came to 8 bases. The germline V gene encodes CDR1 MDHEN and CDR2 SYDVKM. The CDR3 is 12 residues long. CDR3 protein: CASSFEGNTQYF. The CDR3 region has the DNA TGTGCCAGCAGTTTCGAAGGCAATACGCAGTATTTT.

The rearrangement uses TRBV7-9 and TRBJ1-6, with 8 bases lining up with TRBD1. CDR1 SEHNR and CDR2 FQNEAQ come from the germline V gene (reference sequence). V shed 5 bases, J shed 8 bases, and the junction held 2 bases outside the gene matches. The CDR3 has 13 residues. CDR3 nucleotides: TGTGCCAGCAGCATGGACAGGGATTCACCCCTCCACTTT. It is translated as CASSMDRDSPLHF.

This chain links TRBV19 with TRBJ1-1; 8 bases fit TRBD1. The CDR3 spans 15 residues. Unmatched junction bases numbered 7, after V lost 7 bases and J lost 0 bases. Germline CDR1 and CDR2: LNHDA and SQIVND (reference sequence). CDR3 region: CASTPGQAVNTEAFF. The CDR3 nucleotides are TGTGCCAGTACCCCGGGACAGGCAGTGAACACTGAAGCTTTCTTT.